These 18 T cell receptor beta chains originate from one sample sequenced in a study of T cell responses to AZD1222 COVID-19 vaccine. Only in-frame clones appear in the TCRdb table, and some are missing; sequencing was by immunoSEQ multiplex PCR. Among about 150,000 clones listed, approximately 91% were seen once. The specimen was peripheral blood, collected 28 days after the second AZD1222 dose. These receptors came from an adult who received the AZD1222 COVID-19 vaccine.

This clone was seen a single time. The rearrangement uses TRBV19 and TRBJ1-2; the D is unclear. The CDR3 covers 15 residues. Between the trimmed V and J ends, which lost 6 bases and 4 bases, there was a span of 18 bases. The germline gives CDR1 LNHDA, CDR2 SQIVND (reference sequence). This CDR3 reads CASREGPSWGYGYTF. The CDR3 nucleotides are TGTGCCAGTAGGGAAGGGCCCTCTTGGGGCTATGGCTACACCTTC.

V usage is TRBV6-5 and J usage is TRBJ2-5; 8 bases fit TRBD2. The CDR3 length is 14 residues. CDR1 and CDR2 from the germline V gene are MNHEY and SVGAGI. V gave up 2 bases and J gave up 5 bases; unmatched junction bases: 4. CDR3 nucleotide sequence: TGTGCCAGCAGTTACGTCCGCGGGGGGGAGACCCAGTACTTC. Translation gives CASSYVRGGETQYF.

The chain recombines TRBV6-5 with TRBJ2-1; 11 nucleotides line up with TRBD2. Germline values: CDR1 MNHEY, CDR2 SVGAGI. With 6 bases clipped from V and 6 bases from J, the junction kept 7 bases outside the gene matches. This CDR3 spans 15 amino acids. CDR3: CASRSGLAVLNEQFF. The CDR3 region has the DNA TGTGCCAGCAGGTCGGGACTAGCGGTCCTCAATGAGCAGTTCTTC.

This chain uses TRBV5-6 with TRBJ2-1; TRBD1 is a possible D gene (6 bases). The CDR3 contains 14 residues. Germline lookup yields CDR1 SGHDT and CDR2 YYEEEE. Trimming pared 0 bases from V and 5 bases from J, leaving 9 bases between. The CDR3 spells CASSLGGPNNEQFF. The CDR3 DNA reads TGTGCCAGCAGCTTGGGGGGGCCTAACAATGAGCAGTTCTTC.

The chain couples TRBV6-5 to TRBJ2-7; 9 nucleotides line up with TRBD1. From germline, CDR1 is MNHEY and CDR2 SVGAGI. V gave up 10 bases and J gave up 3 bases; unmatched junction bases: 10. The CDR3 extends over 14 amino acids. The DNA of the CDR3 is TGTGCCACCAACGGTTGGACAGGGGTCTACGAGCAGTACTTC. It encodes CATNGWTGVYEQYF.

The chain is built from TRBV5-1 and TRBJ2-1, with TRBD1 matching 9 bases. V lost 4 bases to trimming and J lost 10 bases; unmatched junction nucleotides: 9. This CDR3 is built from 14 residues. Per germline, CDR1 SGHRS and CDR2 YFSETQ. CDR3 loop: CASSARTGGREQFF. DNA of the CDR3: TGCGCCAGCAGCGCTAGAACAGGGGGCAGAGAGCAGTTCTTC.

V gene TRBV13 combines with J gene TRBJ2-1, with 8 bases matching TRBD2. CDR3 length equals 15 residues. CDR1 and CDR2 (germline): PRHDT, FYEKMQ (reference sequence). The J segment lost 4 bases and the V segment lost 1 base, leaving 3 bases of the junction unmatched. This chain's CDR3 is CASSLELAAYNEQFF. The CDR3 DNA follows: TGTGCCAGCAGCTTAGAACTAGCGGCTTACAATGAGCAGTTCTTC. The whole variable domain, remainder taken from reference TRBV13 and TRBJ2-1, is AAGVIQSPRHLIKEKRETATLKCYPIPRHDTVYWYQQGPGQDPQFLISFYEKMQSDKGSIPDRFSAQQFSDYHSELNMSSLELGDSALYFCASSLELAAYNEQFFGPGTRLTVL.

CDR3 DNA sequence: TGTGCCAGCAGCGTAGGGACTACCGGGGGAAAACTGTTTTTT. Encoded protein: CASSVGTTGGKLFF. The chain is built from TRBV9 and TRBJ1-4; weak D call: TRBD1 (5 bases). Between the trimmed V and J ends, which lost 0 bases and 10 bases, there was a span of 13 bases. Per the germline V gene, CDR1 is SGDLS and CDR2 is YYNGEE. The CDR3 runs to 14 residues.

This chain connects TRBV27 to TRBJ1-5; the D gene is possibly TRBD1 (6 bases). CDR3 length: 14 residues. Germline V gene sequence: CDR1 MNHEY, CDR2 SMNVEV (reference sequence). V was cut by 3 bases and J by 2 bases, with 8 bases left in between. Here the CDR3 reads CASSFRTGNQPQHF. CDR3 sequence (DNA): TGTGCCAGCAGTTTTAGGACAGGCAATCAGCCCCAGCATTTT.

The rearrangement links TRBV28 to TRBJ2-7, with 7 positions matching TRBD1. This CDR3 has 14 residues. After removal of 5 bases from V and 6 bases from J, the junction contained 10 bases not matched to a gene. From germline, CDR1 is MDHEN and CDR2 SYDVKM. The CDR3 is CASSPTGPVAEQYF. In DNA, the CDR3 is TGTGCCAGCAGTCCGACAGGGCCAGTGGCCGAGCAGTACTTC. Looking up the rest from reference TRBV28 and TRBJ2-7 gives the full variable domain: DVKVTQSSRYLVKRTGEKVFLECVQDMDHENMFWYRQDPGLGLRLIYFSYDVKMKEKGDIPEGYSVSREKKERFSLILESASTNQTSMYLCASSPTGPVAEQYFGPGTRLTVT.

The rearrangement links TRBV7-9 to TRBJ2-7; D is uncertain. Germline V lookup: CDR1 SEHNR, CDR2 FQNEAQ (reference sequence). V was trimmed by 2 bases and J by 5 bases, leaving 10 bases between them. The CDR3 runs 13 residues. The CDR3 is CASSLSRTHEQYF. The CDR3 DNA sequence: TGTGCCAGCAGCTTAAGTCGGACCCACGAGCAGTACTTC.

V is TRBV5-4 and J is TRBJ2-2; D is ambiguous. CDR1 is SGHNT, CDR2 YYREEE, per germline (reference sequence). The CDR3 sequence is 14 residues long. Trimming left V 4 bases short and J 4 bases short, with 11 bases between. The CDR3 reads CASSPFHRTGELFF. DNA of the CDR3: TGTGCCAGCAGCCCTTTTCACCGCACCGGGGAGCTGTTTTTT.

In DNA form, the CDR3 reads TGTGCCAGCAGTTACTCGAGTTGGGACAGGGGGCGAAGCTACACCTTC. Its protein is CASSYSSWDRGRSYTF. The V gene is TRBV6-5, the J gene TRBJ1-2; TRBD1 matches at 12 bases. Germline V gene sequence: CDR1 MNHEY, CDR2 SVGAGI. The ends lost 0 bases at V and 9 bases at J; junction bases unmatched: 8. CDR3 length: 16 residues.

V gene TRBV5-4 combines with J gene TRBJ1-4; D is possibly TRBD1 (5 bases). Trimming pared 2 bases from V and 7 bases from J, leaving 9 bases between. CDR1 is SGHNT and CDR2 is YYREEE in the germline V gene (reference sequence). The CDR3 extends over 13 amino acids. CDR3 region: CASSLWRGEKLFF. The CDR3 DNA follows: TGTGCCAGCAGCTTATGGAGGGGTGAAAAACTGTTTTTT.

This clone was detected once. The chain couples TRBV5-6 to TRBJ1-5; 8 nucleotides match TRBD1. CDR3 size: 16 residues. Germline loops: CDR1 SGHDT, CDR2 YYEEEE. The junction had 4 bases not matched to a gene; V was cut back by 0 bases and J by 2 bases. The CDR3 bases are TGTGCCAGCAGCTTGGCAGGGGGCGGAGGCAATCAGCCCCAGCATTTT. Encoded protein: CASSLAGGGGNQPQHF.

V gene TRBV12-5 combines with J gene TRBJ1-5; 7 bases line up with TRBD1. The germline V gene has CDR1 LGHNT and CDR2 FRNRAP. The V segment lost 6 bases and the J segment 6 bases; nucleotides outside the gene matches: 2. The CDR3 spans 12 residues. The CDR3 here is CASGRDSQPQHF. The CDR3 DNA is TGTGCTAGTGGCCGGGACAGTCAGCCCCAGCATTTT.

The chain combines TRBV28 with TRBJ1-2, with D unclear. Trimming stripped 3 bases from V and 2 bases from J, with 7 bases between. Germline lookup yields CDR1 MDHEN and CDR2 SYDVKM. The length of the CDR3 is 13 residues. CDR3 residues: CASSFEPNYGYTF. The CDR3 DNA reads TGTGCCAGCAGTTTTGAGCCAAACTATGGCTACACCTTC.

The chain combines TRBV7-2 with TRBJ1-5, with D unresolved. Trimming cost V 3 bases and J 3 bases, with 9 bases left between them. The CDR3 is 14 residues long. Looked up from germline, CDR1 is SGHTA and CDR2 is FQGNSA. CDR3 loop: CASSFRQLNQPQHF. For the CDR3, the DNA is TGTGCCAGCAGCTTCAGGCAGCTCAATCAGCCCCAGCATTTT.